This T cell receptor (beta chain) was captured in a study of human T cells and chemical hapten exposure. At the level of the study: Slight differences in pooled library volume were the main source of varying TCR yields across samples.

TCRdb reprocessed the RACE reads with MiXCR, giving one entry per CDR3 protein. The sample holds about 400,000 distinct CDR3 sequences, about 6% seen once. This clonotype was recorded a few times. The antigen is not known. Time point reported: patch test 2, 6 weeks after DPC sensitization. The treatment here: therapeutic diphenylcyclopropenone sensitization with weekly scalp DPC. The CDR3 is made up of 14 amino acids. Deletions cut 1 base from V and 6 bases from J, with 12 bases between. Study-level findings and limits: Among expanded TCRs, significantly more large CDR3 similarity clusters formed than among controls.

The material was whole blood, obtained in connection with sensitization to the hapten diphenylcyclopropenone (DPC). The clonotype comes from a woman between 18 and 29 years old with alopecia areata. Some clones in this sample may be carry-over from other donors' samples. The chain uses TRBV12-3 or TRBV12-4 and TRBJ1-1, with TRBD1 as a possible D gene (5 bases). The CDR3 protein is CASSLGVGEAEAFF. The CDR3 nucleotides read TGTGCCAGCAGTTTAGGGGTAGGGGAGGCTGAAGCTTTCTTT.